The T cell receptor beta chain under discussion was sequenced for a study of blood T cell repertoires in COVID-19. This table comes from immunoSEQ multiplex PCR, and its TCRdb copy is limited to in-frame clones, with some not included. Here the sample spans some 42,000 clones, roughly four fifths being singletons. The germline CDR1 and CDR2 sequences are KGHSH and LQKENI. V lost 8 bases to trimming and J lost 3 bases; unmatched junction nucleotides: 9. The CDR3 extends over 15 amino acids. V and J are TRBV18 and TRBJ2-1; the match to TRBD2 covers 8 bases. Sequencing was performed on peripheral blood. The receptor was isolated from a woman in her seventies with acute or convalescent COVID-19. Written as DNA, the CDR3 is TGTGCCAGCCGTATAACGGGGGGGAACTACAATGAGCAGTTCTTC. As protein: CASRITGGNYNEQFF.